A selection of T cell receptor beta chains follows, all from one sample in a study of shared clonotypes between healthy human individuals. TCRdb's copy holds only in-frame clones and misses some; the assay was immunoSEQ multiplex PCR. Among about 670,000 clones listed, around 72% were seen once. The sample was memory CD4+ T cells sorted from blood. These receptors all stem from a woman in her thirties in good health. Both conserved end residues are trimmed from each CDR3. The D gene is left open where the match is weak.

v_call	d_call	j_call	cdr3_aa
TRBV9	TRBD2	TRBJ2-2	ASSVGSSGNTGELF
TRBV10-3	.	TRBJ2-7	AISDRNTKGENEQY
TRBV11-2	.	TRBJ2-7	ASSLVLVEQY
TRBV7-9	.	TRBJ1-2	ASSLVGGFDST
TRBV20-1	.	TRBJ1-1	SARAFEAF
TRBV2	.	TRBJ2-3	ASRTGFTDTQY
TRBV7-8	.	TRBJ2-7	ASSPLGSEQY
TRBV19	.	TRBJ1-5	ASSIWGTSNQPQH
TRBV18	.	TRBJ2-2	ASSPSEDFGELF
TRBV28	.	TRBJ1-2	ASSLVRRDYT
TRBV30	.	TRBJ1-1	ASYVLGRAF
TRBV19	TRBD1	TRBJ2-7	ASTGTGWNEQY
TRBV5-1	.	TRBJ2-7	ASSSGPEGRYEQY
TRBV27	.	TRBJ1-5	ASSFRAGPVTYGPQH
TRBV9	TRBD2	TRBJ2-3	ASSVSGKLDTQY
TRBV11-1	.	TRBJ2-1	ASSLGLSGNNEQF
TRBV27	.	TRBJ2-2	ASSWARRTAGELF
TRBV5-1	.	TRBJ2-3	ASSPGPSTDTQY
TRBV28	.	TRBJ1-1	ASNNDSLFGNTEAF
TRBV6-1	.	TRBJ2-7	ASSAGTSLFQQY
TRBV19	.	TRBJ2-3	ASSSGTFGTDTQY
TRBV6-5	TRBD1	TRBJ2-7	ASKPEGQGFYEQY
TRBV10-3	.	TRBJ2-5	AISVGGAQETQY
TRBV6-6	.	TRBJ1-5	ASSRLQGQPQH
TRBV19	.	TRBJ2-7	ASSIVLGAQSYEQY
TRBV4-1	TRBD2	TRBJ2-3	ASSQATSGRAGPDTQY
TRBV28	TRBD1	TRBJ2-6	ASSFAGGAGANVLT
TRBV5-4	.	TRBJ2-7	ASSPGTPTTVRQY
TRBV6-5	.	TRBJ2-2	ASRPRLSGELF
TRBV19	.	TRBJ1-5	ASSPLDSNQPQH
TRBV11-1	TRBD1	TRBJ2-5	ASSLGQQETQY
TRBV2	TRBD2	TRBJ2-2	ASLEGAGDTGELF
TRBV10-3	TRBD2	TRBJ2-1	AIATGLAGADEQF
TRBV28	.	TRBJ1-3	ASSPGWGQAARNTIY
TRBV4-1	TRBD1	.	ASSLAMGQGPYEQY
TRBV11-2	.	TRBJ1-2	ASSLDQVGVYGYT
TRBV5-4	.	TRBJ2-5	ASSSDYSSVTQY
TRBV30	.	TRBJ2-5	AWSADQETQY
TRBV6-5	.	TRBJ2-3	ASRGRRGDTQY
TRBV5-5	.	TRBJ2-7	ASTRVVAAGYEQY
TRBV7-9	TRBD2	TRBJ2-2	ASTTTSGSTGELF
TRBV18	.	TRBJ2-2	ASSPNHPPEGTGELF